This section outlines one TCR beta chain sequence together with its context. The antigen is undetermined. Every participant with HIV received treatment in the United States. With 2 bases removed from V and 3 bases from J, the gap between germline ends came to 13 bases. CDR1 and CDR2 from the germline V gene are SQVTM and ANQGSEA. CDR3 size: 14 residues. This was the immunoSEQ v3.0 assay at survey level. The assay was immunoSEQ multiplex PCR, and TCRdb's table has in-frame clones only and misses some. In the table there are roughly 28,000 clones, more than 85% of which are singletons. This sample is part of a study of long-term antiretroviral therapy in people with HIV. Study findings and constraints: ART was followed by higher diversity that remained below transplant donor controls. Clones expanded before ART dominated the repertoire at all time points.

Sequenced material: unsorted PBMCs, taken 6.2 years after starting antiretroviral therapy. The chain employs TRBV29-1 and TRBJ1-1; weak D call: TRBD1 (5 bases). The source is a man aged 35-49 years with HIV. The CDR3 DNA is TGCAGCGTTGAAAAGACAGTGGGGGACACTGAAGCTTTCTTT. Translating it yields CSVEKTVGDTEAFF.